Sequencing of this T cell receptor (beta chain) was carried out in a study of T-cell memory formation after mild COVID-19. Overall study: TCR clusters were largely donor specific. General study results and limits: Among clones contracting day 15 to 85, CD4/CD8 was balanced, whereas later expanders leaned CD4+.

This clonotype was found a few times. What it recognizes is unknown. TCRalpha and TCRbeta libraries used 5'RACE with constant-segment primers and UMIs. TCRdb called the 5' RACE reads again in MiXCR, with one record for every CDR3 protein. The table includes more than 300,000 distinct CDR3 sequences, about an eighth detected once. Input material: PBMCs or a T cell subset sorted from them (not recorded which). The TCR originated in a man aged 18 to 35 who had mild COVID-19 (a few samples of this study predate the infection). Cell type and time point are not known.

This CDR3 reads CASSQRGQGELFF. CDR3 in DNA: TGCGCCAGCAGTCAAAGGGGGCAAGGGGAGCTGTTTTTT. The J gene is TRBJ2-2, the V gene TRBV23-1, with 7 nucleotides matching TRBD1. TRBV23-1 is given ORF status, its function remaining uncertain. V shed 2 bases, J shed 8 bases, and the junction held 2 bases outside the gene matches. The CDR3 sequence is 13 residues long.